This is a list of T cell receptor beta chains from one sample in a study of cytomegalovirus exposure and HLA in healthy donors. Method: immunoSEQ multiplex PCR; TCRdb's copy keeps in-frame clones and lacks some. The sample shows 150,000 to 200,000 clones, 85% of them seen only once. The sequenced material came from PBMCs. Source of these receptors: a man aged 25 to 40 in good health and CMV-seropositive. CDR3s include the opening cysteine and the closing phenylalanine or tryptophan. D genes are given only for firm matches. For some rows the clone size is stated as once, few or many, or as a class when expanded; others skip it.

j_call | d_call | clone_size | v_call | cdr3_nt | cdr3_aa
TRBJ2-7 | - | few | TRBV13 | TGTGCCAGCAGCTTAAAGCCCGGGACATTTAGCTCCTACGAGCAGTACTTC | CASSLKPGTFSSYEQYF
TRBJ2-1 | TRBD2 | few | TRBV4-3 | TGCGCCAGCAGCCAAGATCCCAGCGGGGGGGCAGGTGAGCAGTTCTTC | CASSQDPSGGAGEQFF
TRBJ2-3 | - | few | TRBV7-3 | TGTGCCAGCAGCTTGAGGCGGGGTGGGGATACGCAGTATTTT | CASSLRRGGDTQYF
TRBJ2-7 | TRBD1 | - | TRBV11-3 | TGTGCCAGCAGCCCGTCGACAGGGGGCGACGAGCAGTACTTC | CASSPSTGGDEQYF
TRBJ2-2 | TRBD2 | - | TRBV7-2 | TGTGCCAGCAGCAAGGGCGGGGGGGAGACCGGGGAGCTGTTTTTT | CASSKGGGETGELFF
TRBJ1-1 | - | - | TRBV4-3 | TGCGCCAGCAGCCACCCAGGGGTCGACACTGAAGCTTTCTTT | CASSHPGVDTEAFF
TRBJ2-1 | - | - | TRBV9 | TGTGCCAGCAGCGTCTCATCTCATGCGGGATGGGATGAGCAGTTCTTC | CASSVSSHAGWDEQFF
TRBJ1-5 | TRBD1 | few | TRBV5-6 | TGTGCCAGCAGCTTGTACAGGGGTCAGCCCCAGCATTTT | CASSLYRGQPQHF
TRBJ1-6 | - | - | TRBV14 | TGTGCCAGCAGCCAAGAGGCCCAGGGATTTTCACCCCTCCACTTT | CASSQEAQGFSPLHF
TRBJ2-2 | TRBD2 | - | TRBV6-1 | TGTGCCAGCAGTGGTGGACTAGCGGGAGCATCGAACACCGGGGAGCTGTTTTTT | CASSGGLAGASNTGELFF
TRBJ1-2 | - | - | TRBV6-5 | TGTGCCAGCAGTTATTCTACCGGGGAGCACTATGGCTACACCTTC | CASSYSTGEHYGYTF
TRBJ2-1 | TRBD2 | - | TRBV7-9 | TGTGCCAGCAGCACGCGACTAGCGGGGGTTACGCTTTCCTACAATGAGCAGTTCTTC | CASSTRLAGVTLSYNEQFF
TRBJ2-7 | TRBD1 | - | TRBV6-4 | TGTGCCAGCAGCCCCAGGGCGGGACAGGGGGCGAGGGAGCAGTACTTC | CASSPRAGQGAREQYF
TRBJ2-3 | TRBD2 | - | TRBV5-4 | TGTGCCAGCAGTATTAGCGGGGGAACAGATACGCAGTATTTT | CASSISGGTDTQYF
TRBJ2-7 | - | few | TRBV2 | TGTGCCAGCAGCCAACAGGGCAACGAGCAGTACTTC | CASSQQGNEQYF
TRBJ1-5 | - | - | TRBV19 | TGTGCCAGTAGTCACGGAGGGCAGCCCCAGCATTTT | CASSHGGQPQHF
TRBJ1-6 | - | - | TRBV10-3 | TGTGCCATCGCCAGCTCCTATAATTCACCCCTCCACTTT | CAIASSYNSPLHF
TRBJ2-5 | TRBD2 | - | TRBV5-1 | TGCGCCAGCAGTTCCGCTCTAGCGGGGGGGCTACAAGAGACCCAGTACTTC | CASSSALAGGLQETQYF
TRBJ2-5 | TRBD1 | - | TRBV27 | TGTGCCAGCAGCCTCCTGGGTCGACAGGGGGGGGAGACCCAGTACTTC | CASSLLGRQGGETQYF
TRBJ1-6 | TRBD1 | - | TRBV5-4 | TGTGCCAGCAGCTCGCGGGGACAGGGGTCGGGTTCACCCCTCCACTTT | CASSSRGQGSGSPLHF
TRBJ2-2 | TRBD2 | - | TRBV9 | TGTGCCAGCAGCGTAGGGGGGGGTACCGGGGAGCTGTTTTTT | CASSVGGGTGELFF
TRBJ1-2 | TRBD1 | few | TRBV19 | TGTGCCAGTAGTGCCCGACAGGGTCTCATCGCCTATGGCTACACCTTC | CASSARQGLIAYGYTF
TRBJ1-1 | TRBD1 | - | TRBV5-1 | TGCGCCAGCAGCCCAGGGGGCAGCGTTGAAGCTTTCTTT | CASSPGGSVEAFF
TRBJ2-5 | TRBD1 | - | TRBV4-3 | TGCGCCAGCAGCCAAGACAGGGACAGGGGGAAGGAGACCCAGTACTTC | CASSQDRDRGKETQYF
TRBJ1-5 | - | - | TRBV7-9 | TGTGCCAGCAGCCTCCAGGGCCTCAATCAGCCCCAGCATTTT | CASSLQGLNQPQHF
TRBJ1-2 | TRBD1 | - | TRBV27 | TGTGCCAGCGCCCACTCTGGACAGGGTGGGGTAGCTAACTATGGCTACACCTTC | CASAHSGQGGVANYGYTF
TRBJ1-5 | TRBD1 | - | TRBV4-1 | TGCGCCAGCAGCCAAGGACAGGGAAGTATTGCAAACCAGCCCCAGCATTTT | CASSQGQGSIANQPQHF
TRBJ2-6 | TRBD1 | - | TRBV4-3 | TGCGCCAGCAGCCAAGATGGCAGGGGGAAGGCTGGGGCCAACGTCCTGACTTTC | CASSQDGRGKAGANVLTF
TRBJ2-7 | TRBD2 | - | TRBV29-1 | TGCAGCGCTGGGGGAGGGTTAGCCTACGAGCAGTACTTC | CSAGGGLAYEQYF
TRBJ1-3 | TRBD1 | - | TRBV7-9 | TGTGCCAGCGGTACAACAGGGGGTAATTCTGGAAACACCATATATTTT | CASGTTGGNSGNTIYF
TRBJ2-2 | - | - | TRBV29-1 | TGCAGCCCCGGGGGTATTGACACCGGGGAGCTGTTTTTT | CSPGGIDTGELFF
TRBJ2-3 | - | - | TRBV9 | TGTGCCAGCAGCGTAGAGTCCAGTCATACGCAGTATTTT | CASSVESSHTQYF
TRBJ2-5 | - | - | TRBV7-2 | TGTGCCAGCAGCTTAGTCGCTGGAGCAGCACTAGAGACCCAGTACTTC | CASSLVAGAALETQYF
TRBJ1-1 | - | - | TRBV15 | TGTGCCACCAGCAGAGTTAGGGGGTATGGGGGCATGAACACTGAAGCTTTCTTT | CATSRVRGYGGMNTEAFF
TRBJ1-5 | TRBD1 | - | TRBV7-8 | TGTGCCAGCAGTTTCGACAGGGGCAATCAGCCCCAGCATTTT | CASSFDRGNQPQHF
TRBJ2-7 | TRBD2 | - | TRBV7-2 | TGTGCCAGCAGCTTAGGGGCCGGACTAGCGGGGACTTATTACGAGCAGTACTTC | CASSLGAGLAGTYYEQYF
TRBJ2-3 | - | - | TRBV29-1 | TGCAGTGCCAATAGCGCAGATACGCAGTATTTT | CSANSADTQYF
TRBJ2-5 | TRBD2 | - | TRBV7-9 | TGTGCCAGCAGCTTAACGGGGGGGGTCCGGGAGACCCAGTACTTC | CASSLTGGVRETQYF
TRBJ2-3 | - | - | TRBV7-2 | TGTGCCAGCAGCCCGAGATTGCCGCAGTATTTT | CASSPRLPQYF
TRBJ2-7 | TRBD1 | - | TRBV5-1 | TGCGCCAGCAGCCCATTCAATTCAGGGGGTTACGAGCAGTACTTC | CASSPFNSGGYEQYF
TRBJ2-7 | TRBD1 | - | TRBV6-5 | TGTGCCAGCCAGACAGGGGACTACGAGCAGTACTTC | CASQTGDYEQYF
TRBJ2-5 | TRBD2 | - | TRBV5-1 | TGCGCCAGCAGCTCGGACGGCGGGGGGGGTATCCAGTACTTC | CASSSDGGGGIQYF
TRBJ2-7 | - | - | TRBV13 | TGTGCCAGCAGCTTAGGCCGGGGGTCTTACGAGCAGTACTTC | CASSLGRGSYEQYF
TRBJ1-4 | TRBD1 | - | TRBV4-1 | TGCGCCAGCAGCCAGACGGACAGGGTGGATAGGGAAAAACTGTTTTTT | CASSQTDRVDREKLFF
TRBJ1-2 | TRBD1 | - | TRBV6-6 | TGTGCCAGCAGTTACAGGACAGGGATCTATGGCTACACCTTC | CASSYRTGIYGYTF
TRBJ1-2 | - | - | TRBV4-3 | TGCGCCAGCAGCCAGGATAGGGGATGGTATGGCTACACCTTC | CASSQDRGWYGYTF
TRBJ1-1 | - | - | TRBV4-1 | TGCGCCAGCAGCCAAGAGGGGGACAATCAGAACACTGAAGCTTTCTTT | CASSQEGDNQNTEAFF
TRBJ2-5 | TRBD2 | - | TRBV9 | TGTGCCAGCAGCGGGGGGACTAGCGGGGGGCAAGAGACCCAGTACTTC | CASSGGTSGGQETQYF
TRBJ2-7 | - | few | TRBV9 | TGTGCCAGCAGCCCCACTGCAAACTACGAGCAGTACTTC | CASSPTANYEQYF
TRBJ2-5 | - | - | TRBV5-1 | TGCGCCAGCAGCTGGGAGGGGGGCCGGTGGGAGACCCAGTACTTC | CASSWEGGRWETQYF
TRBJ1-4 | - | - | TRBV5-4 | TGTGCCAGCAGCTTGGGAGGGAGCGGGGGAAAACTGTTTTTT | CASSLGGSGGKLFF
TRBJ2-7 | - | - | TRBV6-1 | TGTGCCACCCGGGACGGAGGGCTCTACGAGCAGTACTTC | CATRDGGLYEQYF